Detailed here is one T cell receptor (beta chain). Its binding antigen is unknown. No base quality values were provided; no much bigger clone lies one nucleotide off. The sample originates from a study of shared clonotypes between healthy human individuals (dated by TCRdb to about 2020). Study-level background: The cohort comprised two women and a few men aged 18 to 49 years. For each donor, CD4 naive and CD4 memory were each given three plates, CD8 naive was given two plates, and CD8 memory was given one plate. Each donor's leukapheresis produced roughly between roughly 0.85 and 9.5 billion PBMCs. Blood TCR repertoires of four to six healthy adults were deeply sequenced to estimate repertoire size and the extent of clonotype sharing between individuals. Libraries were prepared and TCR repertoires were sequenced by different laboratories using diverse techniques, in order to increase sequencing depth and limit assay-specific biases. On the study overall, not on this receptor specifically: Sharing across a handful of donors was observed for around 5% of naive CD4, 3% to 3.5% of naive CD8, 2% to 2.5% of memory CD4, and about 0.39% of memory CD8 clonotypes. The small number of donors limited the genetic and exposure-history diversity represented. Estimated clonotype richness was generally larger for naive than for memory subsets. Higher generation probabilities were observed for clonotypes shared by all four sorted-subset donors than for non-shared clonotypes. Sampling was restricted to blood, and TCR repertoires in tissue are likely to differ from TCR repertoires in blood. Rarefaction of sorted-subset datasets indicated incomplete sequencing despite the large sequencing depth. Pairwise subsampling led to the expectation that sequencing depth would affect the degree of clonotype sharing among donors.

The germline V gene supplies CDR1 KGHSH and CDR2 LQKENI. The CDR3 holds 12 amino acids from the cysteine to the phenylalanine. The sequence is cut down to CDR3 DNA, 36 bases in frame from base 1. V is shortened by 2 bases, J by 2 bases, and the region joining them spans 3 bases. Donors were healthy HIV-negative adults with no recently reported acute infections or vaccinations. Every donor was a Caucasian adult living in Nashville, Tennessee, USA. CD4+ T cells were enriched through magnetic negative selection, after which naive cells were positively selected on CD45RA and the remaining negative fraction served as the memory subset. After blood collection by leukapheresis, PBMCs were isolated using Ficoll-Histopaque density gradient centrifugation and then cryopreserved in the vapor phase of liquid nitrogen. Analytical flow cytometry was used to check the purity and quantity of every magnetically sorted T cell population. Genomic DNA was isolated from every sorted fraction and measured by UV absorbance on a Nanodrop 2000c.

Using the deep immunoSEQ assay, multiplex PCR amplified TCR CDR3 regions from genomic DNA. Extracted genomic DNA from each cell subset was distributed evenly across all wells of several immunoSEQ 96-well plates, and each plate was treated as a replicate. For sorted subsets, each replicate PCR was loaded with roughly 0.2 ug genomic DNA, equivalent to 30,000 or so T cell genomes. The purified libraries were quantified using a Qubit 3.0 fluorometer, sized with a Bioanalyzer 2100, and then quantified again using the KAPA Library Quantification kit. Every immunoSEQ 96-well plate was sequenced on a dedicated single-read 150-cycle Illumina NextSeq 550 flow cell. The published analysis was carried out like this. Because only junctional sequences without quality scores were contained in the immunoSEQ output, filtering matching that applied to full-length reads could not be performed. To assign V/J genes and CDR3, sequences were annotated using PyIR, a Python wrapper for IgBLAST v1.9, with IMGT germline references. Reads were removed for weak V/J assignments (E-value above 1e-6), missing CDR3, stop codons, out-of-frame junctions, or ambiguous translated residues. A V3J clonotype was defined by an identical inferred V gene, J gene, and CDR3 amino acid sequence. To compute the percentage overlap between repertoires, the number of shared unique clonotypes was divided by the size of the smaller repertoire. Repertoire richness was assessed with RTK rarefaction, the Chao1 estimator, and Recon v2.1 estimates of unobserved clonotypes. For all TCRbeta clonotypes obtained by the gDNA method from several donors, generation probabilities were computed with OLGA. TCRdb's version of the immuneACCESS table is confined to in-frame rearrangements and falls short of the full clone set. An unresolved V gene accounts for under half of the shortfall where checked; the remainder is of unknown origin. The DNA was the basis for D and trimming; V, J and clone size are from that table. The sample records 2,500,000 or so clones, around 92% of which are singletons. 0.3% to 0.4% of the sample goes to the ten largest clones.

Sequencing was carried out using naive CD4+ T cells from PBMCs. The cell subset or site label for this specimen denotes: CD45RA+ positively selected. The chain joins TRBV18 to TRBJ1-2, with the D segment identity uncertain. This receptor was taken from a man in his late teens or twenties in good health. Some clones in this sample may be carry-over from other donors' samples. The CDR3 reads CASSPDNYGYTF. The DNA is TGTGCCAGCTCACCAGACAACTATGGCTACACCTTC.